This TCR beta chain was identified during a study of blood T cell repertoires in COVID-19. Study overall: Some COVID-19 samples were acute and others convalescent; all came from the United States, Italy and Spain.

V dropped 5 bases and J dropped 1; count of bases not matched to a gene: 10. The CDR3 has 16 amino acids. Germline V gene lookup returns CDR1 SGHRS and CDR2 YFSETQ. Per the original methods: Amplification of reference gene primers provided the estimated nucleated cell counts. The assay was immunoSEQ multiplex PCR, and TCRdb's table has in-frame clones only and misses some. V and J calls and clone size are given by that table; D and trimming were obtained from the DNA. The sample lists approximately 72,000 clones, roughly 84% occurring once. The source material was peripheral blood. This receptor was identified in a man aged 50 or older with active COVID-19. This sequence joins TRBV5-1 and TRBJ1-1; 8 bases match TRBD1. The CDR3 DNA reads TGCGCCAGCAGGTACAGGGGGGGTAATGCGAACACTGAAGCTTTCTTT. Amino acid sequence: CASRYRGGNANTEAFF.